Each of the 10 T cell receptor beta chains below was sequenced from the same sample in a study of blood T cell repertoires in COVID-19 (dated by TCRdb to 2018 to 2021). To prepare the library, the immunoSEQ multiplex PCR assay was applied. TCRdb carries this immuneACCESS record with in-frame sequences only. Its versions omit some clonotypes, under half of them owing to an unresolved V gene in the studies checked, with the rest unexplained. Recorded for this sample are 330,000 or so clones; roughly 89% of them occurred a single time. The ten largest clones capture around 10% of the sample. Material for sequencing was peripheral blood. Receptor source: a man younger than 40 with COVID-19, enrolled during active disease.

J is TRBJ1-1 and V is TRBV30; D is unclear. Trimming cost V 1 base and J 0 bases, with 3 bases left between them. The CDR3 is made up of 12 amino acids. Germline CDR1 GTSNPN, CDR2 SVGIG (reference sequence). CDR3 bases: TGTGCCTGGAGTGCAATGAACACTGAAGCTTTCTTT. Translation gives CAWSAMNTEAFF. The variable domain in full, with the rest retrieved from reference TRBV30 and TRBJ1-1, is SQTIHQWPATLVQPVGSPLSLECTVEGTSNPNLYWYRQAAGRGLQLLFYSVGIGQISSEVPQNLSASRPQDRQFILSSKKLLLSDSGFYLCAWSAMNTEAFFGQGTRLTVV.

The rearrangement joins TRBV18 to TRBJ1-1; D might be TRBD1 (5 bases). The CDR3 has 15 residues. The V end was cut by 1 base, the J end by 1 base, with 10 bases between. CDR1 is KGHSH, CDR2 LQKENI, per germline. The CDR3 bases are TGTGCCAGCTCACCACAGGCACAGGCGAACACTGAAGCTTTCTTT. Translated: CASSPQAQANTEAFF.

This chain joins TRBV7-3 and TRBJ2-5; D is perhaps TRBD2 (6 bases). V shed 1 base and J shed 1 base, with 13 bases lying between them. CDR3 size: 16 residues. In germline, CDR1 is SGHTA, CDR2 FQGTGA. CDR3 bases: TGTGCCAGCAGCTTAAACCCGAGAGCGGGCCAAGAGACCCAGTACTTC. It is translated as CASSLNPRAGQETQYF. Together with reference TRBV7-3 and TRBJ2-5, the CDR3 gives the full variable domain: GAGVSQTPSNKVTEKGKYVELRCDPISGHTALYWYRQSLGQGPEFLIYFQGTGAADDSGLPNDRFFAVRPEGSVSTLKIQRTERGDSAVYLCASSLNPRAGQETQYFGPGTRLLVL.

This clone appeared once. The chain links TRBV18 to TRBJ2-7; D not certain. Deletions cut 3 bases from V and 1 base from J, with 10 bases between. The CDR3 is made up of 14 amino acids. Germline V lookup: CDR1 KGHSH, CDR2 LQKENI. In DNA, the CDR3 is TGTGCCAGCTCACCTTCCTTGAGTTCCTACGAGCAGTACTTC. Residues: CASSPSLSSYEQYF.

The V and J genes are TRBV14 and TRBJ1-6; unclear D gene. In germline, CDR1 is SGHDN, CDR2 FVKESK. The V gene lost 1 base and the J gene lost 6 bases, with 7 bases spanning the gap. The CDR3 extends over 14 amino acids. CDR3 in amino acids: CASSQGRFNSPLHF. In nucleotides, the CDR3 is TGTGCCAGCAGCCAAGGTCGGTTTAATTCACCCCTCCACTTT.

The gene calls are TRBV28 and TRBJ2-7; D is uncertain. This CDR3 is 12 amino acids long. Per the germline V gene, CDR1 is MDHEN and CDR2 is SYDVKM. V gave up 7 bases and J gave up 1 base, with 8 bases separating them. The chain's CDR3 is CASTTTSYEQYF. CDR3 nucleotide sequence: TGTGCCAGCACTACTACTTCCTACGAGCAGTACTTC.

V usage is TRBV19 and J usage is TRBJ2-2, with a weak D call TRBD2 (6 bases). CDR1 is LNHDA, CDR2 SQIVND, per germline (reference sequence). The CDR3 is 14 residues long. Trimming took 1 base from V and 6 from J, leaving 9 bases between them. CDR3 nucleotide sequence: TGTGCCAGTAGTATAGTGGGGAGGCCCGGGGAGCTGTTTTTT. Translating gives CASSIVGRPGELFF.

The chain has TRBV6-2 or TRBV6-3 and TRBJ1-5; 8 bases align to TRBD1. The V and J ends lost 5 bases and 5 bases, in that order; junction bases with no gene match: 2. The CDR3 consists of 13 residues. From germline, CDR1 is MNHEY and CDR2 SVGEGT. The chain's CDR3 is CASSDRGHQPQHF. CDR3 DNA: TGTGCCAGCAGTGACAGGGGACATCAGCCCCAGCATTTT.

The V and J genes are TRBV5-5 and TRBJ1-3; no reliable D call. V gave up 0 bases and J gave up 4 bases, with 14 bases separating them. This CDR3 is built from 16 residues. Germline V gene sequence: CDR1 SGHKS, CDR2 YYEKEE (reference sequence). DNA of the CDR3: TGTGCCAGCAGCTTGGGACCCGAATCGGGAGGAAACACCATATATTTT. Amino acid sequence: CASSLGPESGGNTIYF.

This sequence joins TRBV18 and TRBJ2-3; 11 bases match TRBD2. The V gene end was trimmed by 3 bases and the J gene end by 5 bases; junction bases not matched to a gene: 28. CDR3 size: 23 residues. Per germline, CDR1 KGHSH and CDR2 LQKENI. CDR3 sequence reads: CASSPPPPNPVRTSGSYEDTQYF. The CDR3 nucleotides read TGTGCCAGCTCACCTCCCCCCCCTAACCCTGTCCGAACTAGCGGGAGCTATGAAGATACGCAGTATTTT.